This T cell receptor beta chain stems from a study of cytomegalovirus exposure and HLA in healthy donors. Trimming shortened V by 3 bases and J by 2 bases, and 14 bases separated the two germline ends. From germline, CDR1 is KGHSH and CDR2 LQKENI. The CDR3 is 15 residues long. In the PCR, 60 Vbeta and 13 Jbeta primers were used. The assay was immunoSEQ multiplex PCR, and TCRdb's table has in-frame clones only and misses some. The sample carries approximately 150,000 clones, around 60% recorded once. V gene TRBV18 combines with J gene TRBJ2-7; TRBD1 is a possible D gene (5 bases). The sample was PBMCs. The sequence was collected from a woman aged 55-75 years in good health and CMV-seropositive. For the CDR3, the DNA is TGTGCCAGCTCACCCCCTACAGGTTTAACCTACGAGCAGTACTTC. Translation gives CASSPPTGLTYEQYF.